This T cell receptor (beta chain) was captured in a study of CD8 T cells in ankylosing spondylitis. Findings of the study overall: Seven or eight highly homologous variants formed a TCR beta motif that appeared characteristic of ankylosing spondylitis blood. Matched ankylosing spondylitis synovial fluid reportedly showed significant enrichment of disease-linked clones. Disease-linked clones were found to be CD8+ and relatively rare in peripheral blood. A number of the motif variants had already been described in reactive arthritis synovial fluid and blood.

Construction of TCR beta libraries was performed using quantitative 5'-RACE with molecular barcodes. TCRdb re-called the 5' RACE reads through MiXCR, storing one row per CDR3 protein. This repertoire shows 800,000 to 900,000 distinct CDR3 sequences, about 10% found once; its top ten account for under 0.6%. This clonotype has more than one count but fewer than ten. The antigen is undetermined. Sequenced: blood, either unsorted or a sorted T cell fraction (not recorded which). This clonotype originated in a male donor with ankylosing spondylitis.

CDR3 loop: CASSSSNAYEQYF. In nucleotides, the CDR3 is TGTGCCAGCAGTTCCTCGAATGCCTACGAGCAGTACTTC. The chain employs TRBV5-5 and TRBJ2-7; no reliable D call. The germline V gene encodes CDR1 SGHKS and CDR2 YYEKEE (reference sequence). The germline V and J ends were trimmed by 5 bases and 2 bases, with 11 bases remaining between them. The CDR3 sequence is 13 residues long.